These 13 T cell receptor beta chains came from one sample sequenced in a study of cytomegalovirus exposure and HLA in healthy donors. Both 60 Vbeta primers and 13 Jbeta primers went into the PCR. Profiled with immunoSEQ multiplex PCR; TCRdb holds only in-frame clones, not every one. The repertoire consists of 30,000 to 40,000 clones, with 60% to 70% occurring once and the leading ten covering roughly a tenth. Sequenced input: PBMCs. The receptor set was obtained from a man aged 35-49 years in good health and CMV-seropositive.

This rearrangement joins TRBV15 to TRBJ2-5; TRBD2 matches at 10 bases. Germline V gene lookup returns CDR1 LNHNV and CDR2 YYDKDF (reference sequence). V lost 1 base, J lost 1 base, and 3 bases stayed unmatched. The CDR3 consists of 16 residues. In DNA, the CDR3 is TGTGCCACCAGCAGAGCGGCTAGCGGGGGCCAAGAGACCCAGTACTTC. The encoded protein is CATSRAASGGQETQYF.

V usage is TRBV5-1 and J usage is TRBJ1-1, with 7 positions matching TRBD1. CDR1 and CDR2 (germline): SGHRS, YFSETQ. The CDR3 is made up of 13 amino acids. J gave up 4 bases and V 4 bases, and 4 bases lay outside the gene matches. CDR3 protein: CASSTGQLTEAFF. CDR3 DNA: TGCGCCAGCAGCACGGGACAGCTCACTGAAGCTTTCTTT. Full variable domain (rest looked up from reference TRBV5-1 and TRBJ1-1): KAGVTQTPRYLIKTRGQQVTLSCSPISGHRSVSWYQQTPGQGLQFLFEYFSETQRNKGNFPGRFSGRQFSNSRSEMNVSTLELGDSALYLCASSTGQLTEAFFGQGTRLTVV.

The chain uses TRBV11-3 and TRBJ2-3; D unclear. This CDR3 contains 16 residues. The germline V and J ends were trimmed by 1 base and 0 bases, with 11 bases remaining between them. Germline assignment: CDR1 SGHNT and CDR2 YENEEA. The CDR3 DNA is TGTGCCAGCAGCTTAGGTTTGGGCACGAGCACAGATACGCAGTATTTT. Translating gives CASSLGLGTSTDTQYF.

This clone turned up a few times. The CDR3 loop is CASSRGLVSDEQFF. CDR3 DNA sequence: TGTGCCAGCAGTCGTGGACTTGTTTCGGATGAGCAGTTCTTC. The chain links TRBV5-6 to TRBJ2-1, with D perhaps matching TRBD2 (5 bases). Germline V lookup: CDR1 SGHDT, CDR2 YYEEEE. The CDR3 runs 14 residues. V lost 5 bases, J lost 8 bases, and 17 bases lay in between.

The chain recombines TRBV11-2 with TRBJ2-2, with D perhaps matching TRBD1 (6 bases). The V end was cut by 0 bases, the J end by 4 bases, with 6 bases between. This CDR3 has 14 amino acids. Germline V gene sequence: CDR1 SGHAT, CDR2 FQNNGV. CDR3 loop: CASSLDRGTGELFF. The CDR3 nucleotides read TGTGCCAGCAGCTTAGACAGGGGCACCGGGGAGCTGTTTTTT.

The chain uses TRBV11-3 and TRBJ1-6; 9 positions match TRBD1. The germline gives CDR1 SGHNT, CDR2 YENEEA. The CDR3 has 15 residues. J was trimmed by 6 bases and V by 5 bases; bases with no gene match: 5. Written as DNA, the CDR3 is TGTGCCAGCAGCACGGGACAGGGAATTAATTCACCCCTCCACTTT. It codes for CASSTGQGINSPLHF.

The V and J genes are TRBV21-1 and TRBJ2-1; the table assigns TRBD1, which was not confirmed against the DNA. TRBV21-1 is assigned pseudogene status. This CDR3 spans 16 amino acids. Written as DNA, the CDR3 is TGTGCCAGCAGCAAGCGAGGGGGCCCCGCGTGCGATGAGCAGTTCTTC. It encodes CASSKRGGPACDEQFF.

The V and J genes are TRBV15 and TRBJ2-7, with D maybe TRBD2 (5 bases). Trimming left V 5 bases short and J 3 bases short, with 14 bases between. CDR3 length: 14 amino acids. The germline CDR1 and CDR2 sequences are LNHNV and YYDKDF (reference sequence). The CDR3 region has the DNA TGTGCCACCAGCGGAGGCGGAATCGGCTACGAGCAGTACTTC. Protein: CATSGGGIGYEQYF.

This clone turned up a few times. The chain combines TRBV6-1 with TRBJ1-1, with 7 nucleotides matching TRBD1. V lost 5 bases and J lost 0; bases outside the gene matches: 6. Germline CDR1 and CDR2: MNHNS and SASEGT. The CDR3 spans 15 residues. CDR3 in DNA: TGTGCCAGCAGTCGTAGGACAGGCTTGAACACTGAAGCTTTCTTT. Its protein product is CASSRRTGLNTEAFF.

V usage is TRBV19 and J usage is TRBJ1-6; D might be TRBD1 (5 bases). From germline, CDR1 is LNHDA and CDR2 SQIVND (reference sequence). Trimming took 3 bases from V and 9 from J, leaving 18 bases between them. The CDR3 has 16 residues. This chain's CDR3 is CASSISWAGIGSPLHF. CDR3 DNA sequence: TGTGCCAGTAGTATCTCCTGGGCAGGGATAGGTTCACCCCTCCACTTT.

This clone was counted a single time. The rearrangement joins TRBV5-4 to TRBJ2-7; weak D call: TRBD1 (5 bases). This CDR3 is 15 amino acids long. V was cut by 2 bases and J by 3 bases, with 15 bases left in between. Germline V gene data show CDR1 as SGHNT and CDR2 as YYREEE (reference sequence). The CDR3 DNA follows: TGTGCCAGCAGCTTATCAGACAGACCAGTCTACGAGCAGTACTTC. Translated, it gives CASSLSDRPVYEQYF.

The V gene is TRBV9, the J gene TRBJ2-7; D unclear. Deletions cut 3 bases from V and 4 bases from J, with 17 bases between. The CDR3 totals 15 residues. Germline V gene lookup returns CDR1 SGDLS and CDR2 YYNGEE. The CDR3 DNA follows: TGTGCCAGCAGCGCCGTAGCAGACGATTTTTACGAGCAGTACTTC. Protein product: CASSAVADDFYEQYF.

This sequence joins TRBV11-3 and TRBJ1-4; D ambiguous. In germline, CDR1 is SGHNT, CDR2 YENEEA. This CDR3 has 12 residues. The ends were cut back, 2 bases at V and 6 bases at J, with 4 bases in the middle. CDR3 region: CASSLSDEKLFF. CDR3 sequence (DNA): TGTGCCAGCAGCTTAAGCGATGAAAAACTGTTTTTT.